The T cell receptor (beta chain) under discussion was sequenced for a study of blood T cell repertoires in COVID-19. In the study overall: Sources were T cells, B-cell-depleted T cells, or PBMCs; the material itself was cDNA or gDNA.

V lost 0 bases, J lost 8 bases, and 14 bases stayed unmatched. CDR1 LGHNA and CDR2 YSLEER come from the germline V gene. This CDR3 has 18 residues. Sequencing was performed with immunoSEQ multiplex PCR; in TCRdb, only in-frame clones are kept and a portion is missing. Of around 250,000 clones listed, over 75% are singletons. What was sequenced was PBMCs or T cells enriched from blood (not recorded which). The V call is TRBV4-3, the J call TRBJ2-1; 9 nucleotides line up with TRBD2. This TCR was sampled from a woman in her thirties or forties who had been exposed to COVID-19. As DNA, the CDR3 is TGCGCCAGCAGCCAAGAAATAGGATTTGGCGGGAGGGTAGATGAGCAGTTCTTC. This encodes CASSQEIGFGGRVDEQFF.